The rows below give T cell receptor beta chains drawn from one sample of a study of blood T cell repertoires in COVID-19. Some clones are missing from TCRdb's copy, which holds only in-frame ones; the method was immunoSEQ multiplex PCR. The table shows around 230,000 clones, with 70% to 90% occurring only once. What was sequenced was PBMCs or T cells enriched from blood (not recorded which). The receptors derive from a woman in her 40s with acute COVID-19. Each CDR3 is given with its conserved first and last residue. D genes are given only for firm matches. Clone size, where shown, is once, few, many, or a class for clones that have expanded.

d_gene	v_gene	abundance	j_gene	len	CDR3nt	CDR3aa
NA	TRBV6-5	NA	TRBJ1-6	16	TGTGCCAGCAGTTACTCAAGGGAGTCTTTCGGTTCACCCCTCCACTTT	CASSYSRESFGSPLHF
NA	TRBV25-1	NA	TRBJ2-7	16	TGTGCCAGCGGGGACACGTATGCGGGACAGTCCTACGAGCAGTACTTC	CASGDTYAGQSYEQYF
NA	TRBV24-1	few	TRBJ1-5	14	TGTGCCACCAGTGAATACTATAGCAATCAGCCCCAGCATTTT	CATSEYYSNQPQHF
TRBD1	TRBV29-1	NA	TRBJ2-5	13	TGCAGCGCAGGGGGACAGGCGGGAGAGACCCAGTACTTC	CSAGGQAGETQYF
NA	TRBV3-1/TRBV3-2	NA	TRBJ2-5	15	TGTGCCAGCAGCCAAGTCATATCGGGTCGGGAGACCCAGTACTTC	CASSQVISGRETQYF
NA	TRBV28	NA	TRBJ1-2	13	TGTGCCAGCAGTTTAGGGCAGAGCTATGGCTACACCTTC	CASSLGQSYGYTF
NA	TRBV9	NA	TRBJ2-1	15	TGTGCCAGCAGCGTATCTGGGGACTGGGGAAATGAGCAGTTCTTC	CASSVSGDWGNEQFF
TRBD2	TRBV7-3	NA	TRBJ2-3	17	TGTGCCAGCAGCTCCCAAGGTAGCGGGGCTGGCACAGATACGCAGTATTTT	CASSSQGSGAGTDTQYF
TRBD2	TRBV6-6	NA	TRBJ2-7	12	TGTGCCAGCAGCCAACTAGCGTACGAGCAGTACTTC	CASSQLAYEQYF
NA	TRBV29-1	NA	TRBJ2-3	14	TGCAGCGTGCTAAAGGGACAACCTACAGATACGCAGTATTTT	CSVLKGQPTDTQYF
NA	TRBV5-8	NA	TRBJ1-5	14	TGTGCCAGCAGCTTGGAGGGGCTCTTGTCGCCCCAGCATTTT	CASSLEGLLSPQHF
NA	TRBV5-5	NA	TRBJ1-1	14	TGTGCCAGCAGCTTGAGTTCAGGGAACACTGAAGCTTTCTTT	CASSLSSGNTEAFF
TRBD2	TRBV11-2	NA	TRBJ2-1	15	TGTGCCAGCAGCGTTAGCGGGGGAATTTACAATGAGCAGTTCTTC	CASSVSGGIYNEQFF
NA	TRBV11-2	NA	TRBJ2-5	12	TGTGCCAGTCAAAAGTCGGGTGAGACCCAGTACTTC	CASQKSGETQYF
NA	TRBV5-4	NA	TRBJ2-6	16	TGTGCCAGCAGTCAAACACAGAGCTCTGGGGCCAACGTCCTGACTTTC	CASSQTQSSGANVLTF
NA	TRBV11-3	NA	TRBJ2-5	17	TGTGCCAGCAGCTTAGGGGCGTCAGGTGGGAGACAAGAGACCCAGTACTTC	CASSLGASGGRQETQYF
TRBD1	TRBV7-9	NA	TRBJ1-5	16	TGTGCCAGCAGCTTAGGTCTCGACAGGGGCAGTCAGCCCCAGCATTTT	CASSLGLDRGSQPQHF
TRBD2	TRBV10-3	NA	TRBJ2-1	15	TGTGCCATCAGAGCCGGGGCTAGCGGGAGCCATGAGCAGTTCTTC	CAIRAGASGSHEQFF
TRBD1	TRBV19	NA	TRBJ1-5	15	TGTGCCAGTACCGTAGACAGGGGGCTCAATCAGCCCCAGCATTTT	CASTVDRGLNQPQHF
TRBD1	TRBV24-1	NA	TRBJ2-2	16	TGTGCCACCAGCATAAACAGGGGGACGAACACCGGGGAGCTGTTTTTT	CATSINRGTNTGELFF
NA	TRBV20-1	NA	TRBJ2-5	18	TGCAGTGCTAGTAATCCTTTCAGAATGACTCTAGCGTCAAAGACCCAGTACTTC	CSASNPFRMTLASKTQYF
TRBD1	TRBV19	NA	TRBJ1-2	16	TGTGCCAGTAGTTTTGAACCACAGGGGGCGAGCTATGGCTACACCTTC	CASSFEPQGASYGYTF
TRBD1	TRBV11-3	NA	TRBJ1-6	16	TGTGCCAGCACTTTGGGGGGGACAGGGTCTGATTCACCCCTCCACTTT	CASTLGGTGSDSPLHF
NA	TRBV7-6	NA	TRBJ2-1	18	TGTGCCAGCAGCTTAGAGGGGGTGGGGCCGGACGTTGGCGATGAGCAGTTCTTC	CASSLEGVGPDVGDEQFF
TRBD2	TRBV12-5	NA	TRBJ2-3	15	TGTGCTAGTGGGGGGGGGACTAGCGGGATAGATACGCAGTATTTT	CASGGGTSGIDTQYF
TRBD1	TRBV9	NA	TRBJ1-6	15	TGTGCCAGCAGCCCGAGGACAGGGCTAGATTCACCCCTCCACTTT	CASSPRTGLDSPLHF
TRBD1	TRBV7-9	NA	TRBJ2-1	17	TGTGCCAGCAGCTTACCCCCGGGACAGGGACCTCATTGGGCGCAGTTCTTC	CASSLPPGQGPHWAQFF
TRBD2	TRBV2	NA	TRBJ2-3	16	TGTGCCAGCAGCCGAGGACTAGCGGGAGGTACAGATACGCAGTATTTT	CASSRGLAGGTDTQYF
TRBD2	TRBV10-1	NA	TRBJ2-1	19	TGCGCCAGCAGCTTCAGGGAACCGGGAGGGCTGAGCTCCTACAATGAGCAGTTCTTC	CASSFREPGGLSSYNEQFF
TRBD1	TRBV7-9	NA	TRBJ1-6	14	TGTGCCAGCAGCTTAGAGGGGGCCAATTCACCCCTCCACTTT	CASSLEGANSPLHF
NA	TRBV11-3	NA	TRBJ1-6	13	TGTGCCAGCAGCTTAGACGTCGAGTCGCCCCTCCACTTT	CASSLDVESPLHF
NA	TRBV11-3	NA	TRBJ2-1	13	TGTGCCAGCAGCTTAGACAGTAACAATGAGCAGTTCTTC	CASSLDSNNEQFF
TRBD1	TRBV5-6	NA	TRBJ1-1	15	TGTGCCAGCAGCCGAATCGACAGGGATGGCACTGAAGCTTTCTTT	CASSRIDRDGTEAFF
NA	TRBV6-5	NA	TRBJ2-7	13	TGTGCCAGCATGGAGACGGCGACCTACGAGCAGTACTTC	CASMETATYEQYF
TRBD1	TRBV7-8	NA	TRBJ2-7	15	TGTGCCAGCAGCTCTCTGACAGGGAAAACCTACGAGCAGTACTTC	CASSSLTGKTYEQYF
NA	TRBV7-8	NA	TRBJ1-5	13	TGTGCCAGCAGAATTAATAGCAATCAGCCCCAGCATTTT	CASRINSNQPQHF
TRBD2	TRBV5-1	NA	TRBJ2-7	16	TGCGCCAGCAGCAGGGGACTAGCGGGAGGGCCGGGGGAGCAGTACTTC	CASSRGLAGGPGEQYF
TRBD1	TRBV5-6	NA	TRBJ1-5	16	TGTGCCAGCAGCGCGGGGACAGGGAATAGCAATCAGCCCCAGCATTTT	CASSAGTGNSNQPQHF
NA	TRBV11-2	once	TRBJ1-4	16	TGTGCCAGCAGCTTAGGCGGGACGGTGAAAAATGAAAAACTGTTTTTT	CASSLGGTVKNEKLFF
NA	TRBV5-1	NA	TRBJ1-1	13	TGCGCCAGCAGACCGACAGTCAACACTGAAGCTTTCTTT	CASRPTVNTEAFF
NA	TRBV9	NA	TRBJ2-7	15	TGTGCCAGCAGCCTCGGGGGATTGGGCGCTTACGAGCAGTACTTC	CASSLGGLGAYEQYF
NA	TRBV30	NA	TRBJ2-1	13	TGTGCCTGGAGTGTCGACTCGCCCAATGAGCAGTTCTTC	CAWSVDSPNEQFF
TRBD1	TRBV6-5	NA	TRBJ1-6	15	TGTGCCAGCAGCGGAGGACAGGGGGGTAATTCACCCCTCCACTTT	CASSGGQGGNSPLHF
TRBD2	TRBV28	NA	TRBJ2-5	17	TGTGCCAGCAGTCCCAGAGGTTGGGGATCGCGGGGGGAGACCCAGTACTTC	CASSPRGWGSRGETQYF
NA	TRBV19	once	TRBJ1-5	16	TGTGCCAGTAGTCCTGCCCCGGGACTGGTCAATCAGCCCCAGCATTTT	CASSPAPGLVNQPQHF
TRBD1	TRBV28	NA	TRBJ2-2	15	TGTGCCAGCAGTTCCGAGAACAGGGGGCAGCGGGAGCTGTTTTTT	CASSSENRGQRELFF
NA	TRBV11-3	NA	TRBJ2-7	20	TGTGCCAGCAGCTTAGAAGGACAGGTTTTTTCACGGGACTGGCCCTACGAGCAGTACTTC	CASSLEGQVFSRDWPYEQYF
TRBD2	TRBV13	NA	TRBJ2-2	13	TGTGCCAGCAGCTTGGGAGGGGCCGGGGAGCTGTTTTTT	CASSLGGAGELFF
TRBD1	TRBV11-2	NA	TRBJ2-1	17	TGTGCCAGCAGCGATGGGACAGGGGCAAGCTCCTACAATGAGCAGTTCTTC	CASSDGTGASSYNEQFF
NA	TRBV19	NA	TRBJ1-2	14	TGTGCCAGTAGTATTGGCGCGGCTAACTATGGCTACACCTTC	CASSIGAANYGYTF
TRBD2	TRBV15	NA	TRBJ2-3	14	TGTGCCACCAGCAGGGGACTAGCGGGTCTTACGCAGTATTTT	CATSRGLAGLTQYF
NA	TRBV7-8	NA	TRBJ1-5	14	TGTGCCAGCAGCGGCCTGGGGGGAGATCAGCCCCAGCATTTT	CASSGLGGDQPQHF
TRBD1	TRBV9	NA	TRBJ1-3	15	TGTGCCAGCAGCGATACAGGGGTTCCTGGAAACACCATATATTTT	CASSDTGVPGNTIYF
TRBD1	TRBV18	NA	TRBJ1-3	17	TGTGCCAGCTCACCAGGGACAGGGGACCACTCTGGAAACACCATATATTTT	CASSPGTGDHSGNTIYF
NA	TRBV11-3	NA	TRBJ1-1	13	TGTGCCAGCAGCTTCCGACACGACACTGAAGCTTTCTTT	CASSFRHDTEAFF
NA	TRBV11-2	NA	TRBJ2-7	13	TGTGCCAGCAGTCGCGGGGAAACCTACGAGCAGTACTTC	CASSRGETYEQYF
NA	TRBV5-6	NA	TRBJ1-3	16	TGTGCCAGCAGCTTGGCCGGGGACTACTCTGGAAACACCATATATTTT	CASSLAGDYSGNTIYF